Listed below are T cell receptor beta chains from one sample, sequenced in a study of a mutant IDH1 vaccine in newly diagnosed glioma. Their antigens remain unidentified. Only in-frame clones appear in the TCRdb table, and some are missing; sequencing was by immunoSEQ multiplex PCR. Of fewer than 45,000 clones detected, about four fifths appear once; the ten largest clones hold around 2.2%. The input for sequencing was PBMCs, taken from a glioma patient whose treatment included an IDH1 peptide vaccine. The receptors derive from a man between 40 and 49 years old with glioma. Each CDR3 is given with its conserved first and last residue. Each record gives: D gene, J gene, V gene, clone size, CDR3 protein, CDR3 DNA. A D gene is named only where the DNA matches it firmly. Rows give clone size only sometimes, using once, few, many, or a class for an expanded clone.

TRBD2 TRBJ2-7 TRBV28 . CASRTAAVAGVF TGTGCCAGCAGGACCGCGGCGGTAGCGGGGGTCTTC
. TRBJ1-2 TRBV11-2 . CASSLALQGLGYTF TGTGCCAGCAGCTTAGCCTTACAGGGACTTGGCTACACCTTC
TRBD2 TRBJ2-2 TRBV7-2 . CASRTSSGSAPGELFF TGTGCCAGCAGGACATCTAGCGGGAGCGCCCCCGGGGAGCTGTTTTTT
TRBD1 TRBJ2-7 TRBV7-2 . CASKLGQALTEQYF TGTGCCAGCAAGTTGGGACAGGCTTTGACCGAGCAGTACTTC
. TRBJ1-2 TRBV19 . CASSIERSRGYTF TGTGCCAGTAGTATAGAACGGAGTAGAGGCTACACCTTC
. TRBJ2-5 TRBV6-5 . CASSYDRSQETQYF TGTGCCAGCAGTTACGATAGGTCCCAAGAGACCCAGTACTTC
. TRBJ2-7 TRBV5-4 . CASSLASYEQYF TGTGCCAGCAGCTTGGCCTCCTACGAGCAGTACTTC
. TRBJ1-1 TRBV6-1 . CASSLIRAPDTEAFF TGTGCCAGCAGTCTTATCAGGGCCCCGGACACTGAAGCTTTCTTT
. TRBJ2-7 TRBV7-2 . CASSLATQYEQYF TGTGCCAGCAGCTTAGCGACGCAATACGAGCAGTACTTC
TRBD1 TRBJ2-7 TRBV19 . CASRSGQGLGEQYF TGTGCCAGTAGAAGCGGACAGGGTCTAGGAGAGCAGTACTTC
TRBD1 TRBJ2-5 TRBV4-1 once CASSQGKGQLPETQYF TGCGCCAGCAGCCAAGGGAAGGGACAGCTTCCCGAGACCCAGTACTTC
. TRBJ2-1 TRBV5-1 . CASSSQGYNEQFF TGCGCCAGCAGCTCACAGGGCTACAATGAGCAGTTCTTC
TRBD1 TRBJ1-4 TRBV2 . CASSSTGANEKLFF TGTGCCAGCAGCTCGACAGGGGCGAATGAAAAACTGTTTTTT
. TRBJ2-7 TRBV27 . CVSRRRADSPTSYEQYF TGTGTCAGCAGGCGGAGGGCGGATTCCCCAACCTCCTACGAGCAGTACTTC
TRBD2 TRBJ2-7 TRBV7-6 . CASSGWTSGYEQYF TGTGCCAGCAGCGGATGGACTAGCGGCTACGAGCAGTACTTC
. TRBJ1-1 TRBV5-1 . CASSLKSQRTEAFF TGCGCCAGCAGCTTGAAGAGTCAACGGACTGAAGCTTTCTTT
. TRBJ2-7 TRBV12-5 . CASLLQGGTYEQYF TGTGCTAGCCTACTACAGGGGGGGACCTACGAGCAGTACTTC
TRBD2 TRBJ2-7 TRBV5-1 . CASSPSGRGNYEQYF TGCGCCAGCAGCCCCAGCGGGAGAGGGAACTACGAGCAGTACTTC
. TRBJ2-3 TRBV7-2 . CASSLRPDTQYF TGTGCCAGCAGCCTCAGGCCAGATACGCAGTATTTT
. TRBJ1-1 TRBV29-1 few CSTQNTEAFF TGCAGTACCCAGAACACTGAAGCTTTCTTT
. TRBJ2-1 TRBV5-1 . CASSGGTIVYNEQFF TGCGCCAGCAGCGGTGGGACCATAGTGTACAATGAGCAGTTCTTC
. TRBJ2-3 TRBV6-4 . CASTGEIADTQYF TGTGCCAGCACAGGGGAAATTGCAGATACGCAGTATTTT
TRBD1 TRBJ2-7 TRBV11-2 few CASSSQGISNEQYF TGTGCCAGCAGCTCACAGGGGATTAGCAACGAGCAGTACTTC
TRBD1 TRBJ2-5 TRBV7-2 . CASSPIARGTETQYF TGTGCCAGCAGCCCCATCGCCAGGGGGACGGAGACCCAGTACTTC
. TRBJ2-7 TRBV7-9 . CASSSNRDKTYEQYF TGTGCCAGCAGCTCAAACCGGGACAAAACCTACGAGCAGTACTTC
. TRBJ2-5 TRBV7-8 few CASSPGRIRETQYF TGTGCCAGCAGCCCGGGACGGATAAGAGAGACCCAGTACTTC
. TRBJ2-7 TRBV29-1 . CSVTGSYEQYF TGCAGCGTAACAGGCTCCTACGAGCAGTACTTC
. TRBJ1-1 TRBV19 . CASSMLRVTEAFF TGTGCCAGTAGTATGTTGAGGGTTACTGAAGCTTTCTTT
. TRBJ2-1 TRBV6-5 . CASSYSAQDNEQFF TGTGCCAGCAGTTACTCGGCCCAAGACAATGAGCAGTTCTTC
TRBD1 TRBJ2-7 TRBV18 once CASSQDRGRFGEQYF TGTGCCAGCTCACAAGACAGGGGGCGATTTGGCGAGCAGTACTTC
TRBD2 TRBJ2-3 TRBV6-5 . CASSYRAGALTDTQYF TGTGCCAGCAGTTACAGGGCGGGAGCCCTCACAGATACGCAGTATTTT
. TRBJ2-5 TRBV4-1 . CASSQDWYRLARGGSRETQYF TGCGCCAGCAGCCAAGATTGGTACCGCCTAGCGAGGGGGGGAAGTCGGGAGACCCAGTACTTC
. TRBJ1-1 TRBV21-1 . CASSIRGEAFF TGTGCCAGCAGCATAAGGGGGGAAGCTTTCTTT
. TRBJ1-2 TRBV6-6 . CASSYSAGWDGYTF TGTGCCAGCAGTTACTCGGCAGGGTGGGATGGCTACACCTTC
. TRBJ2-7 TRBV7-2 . CASSLPLTGRAYEQYF TGTGCCAGCAGCTTGCCCCTAACGGGGCGGGCCTACGAGCAGTACTTC
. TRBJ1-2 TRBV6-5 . CASSYLGPFSGYTF TGTGCCAGCAGTTACTTGGGGCCCTTTTCCGGCTACACCTTC
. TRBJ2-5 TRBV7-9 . CASSLGPRTETQYF TGTGCCAGCAGCTTAGGCCCACGGACGGAGACCCAGTACTTC
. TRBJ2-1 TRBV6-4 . CASSEGSGGKLHEQFF TGTGCCAGCAGTGAAGGCAGTGGCGGGAAACTCCACGAGCAGTTCTTC
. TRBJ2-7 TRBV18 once CASSEKGSYEQYF TGTGCCAGCTCAGAGAAAGGTAGTTACGAGCAGTACTTC
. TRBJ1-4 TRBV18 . CASSPNWAATNEKLFF TGTGCCAGCTCCCCAAATTGGGCTGCAACTAATGAAAAACTGTTTTTT
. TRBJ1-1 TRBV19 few CASSSVGSRDKNTEAFF TGTGCCAGTAGTTCTGTCGGATCGAGGGATAAGAACACTGAAGCTTTCTTT
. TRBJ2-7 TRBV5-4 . CASSLVLGSEQYF TGTGCCAGCAGCTTGGTATTAGGGAGCGAGCAGTACTTC